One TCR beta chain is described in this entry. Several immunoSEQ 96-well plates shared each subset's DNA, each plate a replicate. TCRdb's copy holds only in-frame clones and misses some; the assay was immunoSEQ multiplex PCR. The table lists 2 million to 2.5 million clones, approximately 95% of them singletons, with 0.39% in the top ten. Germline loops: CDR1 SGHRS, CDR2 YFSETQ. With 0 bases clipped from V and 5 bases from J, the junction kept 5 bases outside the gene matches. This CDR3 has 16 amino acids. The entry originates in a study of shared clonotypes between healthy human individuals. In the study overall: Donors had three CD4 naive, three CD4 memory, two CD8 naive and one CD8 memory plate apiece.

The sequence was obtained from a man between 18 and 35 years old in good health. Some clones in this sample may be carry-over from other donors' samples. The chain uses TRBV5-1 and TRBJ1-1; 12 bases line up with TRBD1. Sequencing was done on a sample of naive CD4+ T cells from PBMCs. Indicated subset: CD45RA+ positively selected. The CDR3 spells CASSLAGQGAVTEAFF. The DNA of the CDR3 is TGCGCCAGCAGCTTGGCGGGACAGGGGGCGGTGACTGAAGCTTTCTTT.